The present TCR beta chain was sequenced within a study of cytomegalovirus exposure and HLA in healthy donors. Worth noting for this clone: The antigen is undetermined.

With 60 Vbeta and 13 Jbeta primers, the PCR was carried out. Repertoires were generated with immunoSEQ multiplex PCR, while TCRdb's copy carries only in-frame clones and drops some. The sample lists roughly 120,000 clones; 70% to 85% were seen once. General study results and limits: The authors reported that TCR beta sequences could predict HLA-A and HLA-B alleles. These predictions were accurate for most subjects in the first cohort.

Germline V gene lookup returns CDR1 LNHDA and CDR2 SQIVND (reference sequence). V shed 9 bases and J shed 4 bases, with 16 bases lying between them. The CDR3 is made up of 14 amino acids. The clonotype comes from a middle-aged man in good health and CMV-seropositive. This chain joins TRBV19 and TRBJ1-5; D call uncertain. Material for sequencing was PBMCs. CDR3 in amino acids: CASNQRGGNQPQHF. CDR3 nucleotide sequence: TGTGCCAGCAACCAGCGGGGTGGGAATCAGCCCCAGCATTTT.